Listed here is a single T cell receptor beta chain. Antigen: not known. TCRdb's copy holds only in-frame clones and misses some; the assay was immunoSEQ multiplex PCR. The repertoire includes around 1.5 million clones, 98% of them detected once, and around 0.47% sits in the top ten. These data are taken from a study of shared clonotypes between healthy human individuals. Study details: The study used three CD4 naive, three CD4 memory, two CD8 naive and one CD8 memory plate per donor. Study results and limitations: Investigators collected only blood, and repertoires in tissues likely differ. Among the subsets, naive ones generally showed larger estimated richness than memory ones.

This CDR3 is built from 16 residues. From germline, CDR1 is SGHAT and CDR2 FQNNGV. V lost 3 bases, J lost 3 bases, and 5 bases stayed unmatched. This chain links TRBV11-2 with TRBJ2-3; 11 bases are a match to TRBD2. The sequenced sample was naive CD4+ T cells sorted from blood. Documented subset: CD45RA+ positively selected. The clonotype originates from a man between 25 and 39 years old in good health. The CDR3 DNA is TGTGCCAGCAGCTTGTTTACTAGCGGGGGTACAGATACGCAGTATTTT. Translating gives CASSLFTSGGTDTQYF.